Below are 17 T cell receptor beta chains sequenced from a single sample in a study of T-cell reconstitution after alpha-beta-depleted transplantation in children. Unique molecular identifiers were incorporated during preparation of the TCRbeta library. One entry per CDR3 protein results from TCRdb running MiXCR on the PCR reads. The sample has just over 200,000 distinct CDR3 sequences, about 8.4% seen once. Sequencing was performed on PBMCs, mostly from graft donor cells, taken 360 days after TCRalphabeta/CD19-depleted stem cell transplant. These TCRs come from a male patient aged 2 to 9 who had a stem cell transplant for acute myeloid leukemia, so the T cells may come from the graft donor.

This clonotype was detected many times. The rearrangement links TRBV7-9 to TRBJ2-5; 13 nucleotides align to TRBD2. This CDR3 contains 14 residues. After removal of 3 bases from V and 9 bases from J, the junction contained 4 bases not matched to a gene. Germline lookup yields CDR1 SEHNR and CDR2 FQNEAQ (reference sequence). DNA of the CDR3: TGTGCCAGCAGCTTTGGACTAGCGGGAGCGGCCCAGTACTTC. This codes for CASSFGLAGAAQYF.

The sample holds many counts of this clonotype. DNA of the CDR3: TGTGCCAGCAGCCCGGGGTACAGGAACACCGGGGAGCTGTTTTTT. This translates into CASSPGYRNTGELFF. V and J are TRBV28 and TRBJ2-2; possible D gene TRBD2, 5 bases. CDR1 and CDR2 (germline): MDHEN, SYDVKM. Trimming removed 6 bases at V and 1 base at J, with 12 bases between. The CDR3 extends over 15 amino acids. The full variable domain, completed using reference TRBV28 and TRBJ2-2, is DVKVTQSSRYLVKRTGEKVFLECVQDMDHENMFWYRQDPGLGLRLIYFSYDVKMKEKGDIPEGYSVSREKKERFSLILESASTNQTSMYLCASSPGYRNTGELFFGEGSRLTVL.

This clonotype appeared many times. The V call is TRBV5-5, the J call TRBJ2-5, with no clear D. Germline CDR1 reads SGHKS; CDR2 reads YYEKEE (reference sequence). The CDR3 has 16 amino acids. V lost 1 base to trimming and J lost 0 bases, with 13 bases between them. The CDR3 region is CASSLPSSSYQETQYF. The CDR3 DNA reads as TGTGCCAGCAGCTTGCCGTCGTCATCGTACCAAGAGACCCAGTACTTC.

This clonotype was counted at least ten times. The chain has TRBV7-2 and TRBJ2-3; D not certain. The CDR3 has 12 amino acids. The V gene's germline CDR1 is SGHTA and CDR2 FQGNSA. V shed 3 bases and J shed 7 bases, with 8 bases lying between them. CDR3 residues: CASSFLGNTQYF. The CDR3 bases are TGTGCCAGCAGCTTCTTGGGAAATACGCAGTATTTT.

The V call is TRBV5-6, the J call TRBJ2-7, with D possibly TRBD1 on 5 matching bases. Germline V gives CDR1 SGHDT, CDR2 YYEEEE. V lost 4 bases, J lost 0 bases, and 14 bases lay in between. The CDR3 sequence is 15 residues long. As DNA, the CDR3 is TGTGCCAGCAGCCTCCCCACAGGAAGCTCCTACGAGCAGTACTTC. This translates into CASSLPTGSSYEQYF.

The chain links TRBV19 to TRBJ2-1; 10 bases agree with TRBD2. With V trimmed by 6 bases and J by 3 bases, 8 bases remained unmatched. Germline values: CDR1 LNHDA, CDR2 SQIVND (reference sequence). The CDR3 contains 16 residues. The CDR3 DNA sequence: TGTGCCAGTAGCCAGCGGGGGGGCGCCTACTACAATGAGCAGTTCTTC. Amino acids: CASSQRGGAYYNEQFF.

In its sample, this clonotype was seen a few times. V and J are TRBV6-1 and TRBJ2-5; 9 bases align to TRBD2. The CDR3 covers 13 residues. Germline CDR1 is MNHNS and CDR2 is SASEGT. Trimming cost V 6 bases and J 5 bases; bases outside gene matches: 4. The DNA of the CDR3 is TGTGCCAGCAGAACCAGCGGGAGGGAGACCCAGTACTTC. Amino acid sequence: CASRTSGRETQYF.

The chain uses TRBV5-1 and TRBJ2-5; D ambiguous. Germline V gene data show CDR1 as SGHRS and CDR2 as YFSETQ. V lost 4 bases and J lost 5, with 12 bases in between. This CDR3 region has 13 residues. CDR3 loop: CASSTGSWETQYF. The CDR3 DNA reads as TGCGCCAGCAGCACCGGTTCGTGGGAGACCCAGTACTTC.

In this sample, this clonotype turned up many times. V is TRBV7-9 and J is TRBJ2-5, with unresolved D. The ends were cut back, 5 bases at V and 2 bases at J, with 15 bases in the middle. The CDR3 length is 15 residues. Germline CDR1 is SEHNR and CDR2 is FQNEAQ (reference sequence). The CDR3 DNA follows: TGTGCCAGCAGCCCCTACCTTTTACAGCAAGAGACCCAGTACTTC. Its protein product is CASSPYLLQQETQYF.

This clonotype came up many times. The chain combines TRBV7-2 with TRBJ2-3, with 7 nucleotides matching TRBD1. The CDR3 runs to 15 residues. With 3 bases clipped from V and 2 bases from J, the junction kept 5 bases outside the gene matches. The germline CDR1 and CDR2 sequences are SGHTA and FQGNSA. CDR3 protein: CASSLTGWTTDTQYF. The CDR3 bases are TGTGCCAGCAGCTTGACAGGGTGGACCACAGATACGCAGTATTTT.

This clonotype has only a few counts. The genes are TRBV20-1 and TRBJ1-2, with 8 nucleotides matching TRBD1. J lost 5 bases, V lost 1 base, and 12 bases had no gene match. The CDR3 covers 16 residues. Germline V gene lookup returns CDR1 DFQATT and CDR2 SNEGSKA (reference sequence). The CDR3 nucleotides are TGCAGTGCTAGAGGGGTCGATGGACAGGGCTTTTATGGCTACACCTTC. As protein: CSARGVDGQGFYGYTF.

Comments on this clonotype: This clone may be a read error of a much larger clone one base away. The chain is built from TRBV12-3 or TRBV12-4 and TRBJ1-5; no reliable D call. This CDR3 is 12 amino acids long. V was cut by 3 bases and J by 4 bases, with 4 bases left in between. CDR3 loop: CASSFENQPQHF. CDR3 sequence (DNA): TGTGCCAGCAGTTTCGAAAATCAGCCCCAGCATTTT.

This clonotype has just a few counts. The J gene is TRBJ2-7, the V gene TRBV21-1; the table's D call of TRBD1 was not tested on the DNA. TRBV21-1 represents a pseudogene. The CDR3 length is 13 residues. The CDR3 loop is CASRGQGTYEQYF. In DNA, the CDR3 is TGTGCCAGCAGAGGGCAGGGAACCTACGAGCAGTACTTC.

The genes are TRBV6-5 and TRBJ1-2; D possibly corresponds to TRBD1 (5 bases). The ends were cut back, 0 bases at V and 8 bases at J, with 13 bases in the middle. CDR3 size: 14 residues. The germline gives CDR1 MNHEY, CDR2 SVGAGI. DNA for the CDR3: TGTGCCAGCAGTTACTCGGTAGGGGTAGCAGGCTACACCTTC. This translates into CASSYSVGVAGYTF.

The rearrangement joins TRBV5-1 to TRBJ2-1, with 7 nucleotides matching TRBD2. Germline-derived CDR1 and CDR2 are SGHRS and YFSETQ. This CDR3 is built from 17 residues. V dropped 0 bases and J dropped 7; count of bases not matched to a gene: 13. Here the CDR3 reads CASSLAPSGWEGNEQFF. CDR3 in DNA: TGCGCCAGCAGCTTGGCCCCTTCGGGTTGGGAGGGGAATGAGCAGTTCTTC. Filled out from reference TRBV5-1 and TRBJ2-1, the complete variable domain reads KAGVTQTPRYLIKTRGQQVTLSCSPISGHRSVSWYQQTPGQGLQFLFEYFSETQRNKGNFPGRFSGRQFSNSRSEMNVSTLELGDSALYLCASSLAPSGWEGNEQFFGPGTRLTVL.

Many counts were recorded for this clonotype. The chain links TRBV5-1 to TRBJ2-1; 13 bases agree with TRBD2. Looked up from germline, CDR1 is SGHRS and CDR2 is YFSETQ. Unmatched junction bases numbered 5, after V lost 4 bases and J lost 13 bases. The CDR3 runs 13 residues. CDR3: CASSVTSGGEQFF. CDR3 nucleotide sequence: TGCGCCAGCAGCGTTACTAGCGGGGGGGAACAGTTCTTC. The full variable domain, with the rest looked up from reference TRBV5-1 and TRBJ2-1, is KAGVTQTPRYLIKTRGQQVTLSCSPISGHRSVSWYQQTPGQGLQFLFEYFSETQRNKGNFPGRFSGRQFSNSRSEMNVSTLELGDSALYLCASSVTSGGEQFFGPGTRLTVL.

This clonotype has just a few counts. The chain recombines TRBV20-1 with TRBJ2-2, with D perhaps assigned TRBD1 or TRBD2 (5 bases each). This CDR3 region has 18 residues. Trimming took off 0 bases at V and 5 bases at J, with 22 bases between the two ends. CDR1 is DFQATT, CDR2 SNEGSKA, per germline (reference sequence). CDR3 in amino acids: CSARDRWGNNERTGELFF. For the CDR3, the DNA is TGCAGTGCTAGAGATCGATGGGGGAATAACGAAAGAACCGGGGAGCTGTTTTTT.